The 2 T cell receptor beta chains below all came from one sample that was sequenced in a study of T cells in Graves' hyperthyroidism and ophthalmopathy. TCR beta CDR3 regions were amplified from RNA. The study used the HTBI primer set for a first-round RT-PCR of the TCR CDR3. Each CDR3 protein is one row after TCRdb ran MiXCR on the multiplex PCR reads. The sample yields about 520,000 distinct CDR3 sequences, around 22% seen once. The sequenced sample was blood. Receptors were obtained from a young woman with Graves' ophthalmopathy.

This clonotype was detected ten times or more. One end of the junction fails to match germline, which may point to a read error. V gene TRBV6-5 combines with J gene TRBJ1-3; no reliable D call. This CDR3 is built from 14 residues. CDR1 and CDR2 from the germline V gene are MNHEY and SVGAGI. CDR3 region: CPSSSADSGNTIYF. The CDR3 DNA is TGTCCCAGCAGTTCGGCGGACTCTGGAAACACCATATATTTT.

This clonotype was detected ten times or more. The rearrangement uses TRBV19 and TRBJ2-7, with D perhaps TRBD2 (6 bases). In germline, CDR1 is LNHDA, CDR2 SQIVND (reference sequence). Trimming took 1 base from V and 3 from J, leaving 16 bases between them. This CDR3 is 16 amino acids long. The CDR3 reads CASSIGTAGRNYEQYF. The CDR3 bases are TGTGCCAGTAGTATAGGTACAGCGGGCCGTAACTACGAGCAGTACTTC. Supplemented by reference TRBV19 and TRBJ2-7, the full variable domain reads DGGITQSPKYLFRKEGQNVTLSCEQNLNHDAMYWYRQDPGQGLRLIYYSQIVNDFQKGDIAEGYSVSREKKESFPLTVTSAQKNPTAFYLCASSIGTAGRNYEQYFGPGTRLTVT.